This entry features one TCR beta chain sequence. Sequenced by immunoSEQ multiplex PCR; TCRdb stores in-frame clones only, minus some. Here the sample spans roughly 200,000 clones, approximately 85% being singletons. The sample is drawn from a study of blood T cell repertoires in COVID-19. Study at large: Specimens from acute and convalescent COVID-19 originated in the United States, Italy and Spain.

CDR1 SEHNR and CDR2 FQNEAQ come from the germline V gene (reference sequence). This CDR3 spans 15 amino acids. Trimming at V came to 4 bases and at J to 2 bases, leaving 6 bases not matched to a gene. Sequencing was performed on peripheral blood. The chain is built from TRBV7-9 and TRBJ2-7, with TRBD1 identical over 9 bases. This sequence was found in a woman older than 75 with acute or convalescent COVID-19. Here the CDR3 DNA reads TGTGCCAGCAGCTCTGACAGGGGGTACCCCTACGAGCAGTACTTC. The encoded protein is CASSSDRGYPYEQYF.